The present TCR beta chain was sequenced within a study of T cell responses to AZD1222 COVID-19 vaccine. Study findings and constraints: Compared with day 0, the breadth and depth of the Spike-specific TCR repertoire rose significantly after two doses of AZD1222. Repertoires were sampled only after the peak T cell response. Baseline serology detected seropositivity in only a handful of AZD1222 recipients. The study found vaccine-associated CD4 TCRs spanning spike, dominant at 160-218 and 743-854.

In regard to this clone: The target antigen is unknown.

Only in-frame clones appear in the TCRdb table, and some are missing; sequencing was by immunoSEQ multiplex PCR. The profile covers about 67,000 clones, with around 82% appearing a single time and about 6% taken by the ten largest. V lost 6 bases and J 5 bases, leaving 17 bases between the germline ends. The germline CDR1 and CDR2 sequences are KGHSH and LQKENI. The CDR3 has 14 amino acids. Sequencing was performed on peripheral blood, taken 28 days after the second AZD1222 dose. This receptor was identified in an adult who received the AZD1222 COVID-19 vaccine. The chain recombines TRBV18 with TRBJ2-7; either TRBD1 or TRBD2 may supply D (5 bases each). The CDR3 DNA reads TGTGCCAGCTCGACCGGGACCGCAACCAACGAGCAGTACTTC. Translated: CASSTGTATNEQYF. The full variable domain, its missing parts supplied by reference TRBV18 and TRBJ2-7, is NAGVMQNPRHLVRRRGQEARLRCSPMKGHSHVYWYRQLPEEGLKFMVYLQKENIIDESGMPKERFSAEFPKEGPSILRIQQVVRGDSAAYFCASSTGTATNEQYFGPGTRLTVT.